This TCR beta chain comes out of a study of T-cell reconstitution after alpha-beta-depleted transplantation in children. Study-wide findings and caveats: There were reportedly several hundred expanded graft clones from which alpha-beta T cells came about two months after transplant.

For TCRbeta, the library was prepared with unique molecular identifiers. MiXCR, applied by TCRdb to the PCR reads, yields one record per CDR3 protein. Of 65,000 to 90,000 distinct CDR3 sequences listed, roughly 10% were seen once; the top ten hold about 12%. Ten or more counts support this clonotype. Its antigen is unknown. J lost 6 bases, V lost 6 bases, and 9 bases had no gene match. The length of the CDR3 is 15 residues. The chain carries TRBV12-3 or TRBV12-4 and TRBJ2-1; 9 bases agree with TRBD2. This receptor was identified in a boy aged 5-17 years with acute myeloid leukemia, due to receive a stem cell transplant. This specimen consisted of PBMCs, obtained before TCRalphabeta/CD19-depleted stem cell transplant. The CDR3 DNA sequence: TGTGCCAGCAGGCGGGAAGGCGGGAGGGCCAATGAGCAGTTCTTC. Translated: CASRREGGRANEQFF.